Listed here are 28 T cell receptor beta chains from one sample, sequenced in a study of response to subunit inactivated influenza vaccine. TCRdb analysed the RT-PCR reads with MiXCR anew, one entry per CDR3 protein. The profile shows 550,000 to 650,000 distinct CDR3 sequences, around 11% of them singletons. Sequenced here: PBMCs from blood, sampled on the day of vaccination. These receptor sequences come from a middle-aged man who received an inactivated influenza vaccine.

The chain is built from TRBV4-3 and TRBJ1-6; 8 bases are a match to TRBD1. Germline trimming cut 7 bases from V and 7 bases from J; bases unmatched to any gene: 9. In germline, CDR1 is LGHNA, CDR2 YSLEER. This CDR3 region has 15 residues. The CDR3 DNA reads as TGCGCCAGCAACTCACGGACAGGGTGGAATTCACCCCTCCACTTT. It translates to CASNSRTGWNSPLHF.

The chain has TRBV20-1 and TRBJ2-7; TRBD2 aligns across 12 bases. The CDR3 extends over 14 amino acids. Germline-derived CDR1 and CDR2 are DFQATT and SNEGSKA (reference sequence). J lost 5 bases, V lost 6 bases, and 8 bases had no gene match. The CDR3 here is CSADRTSGNNEQYF. DNA for the CDR3: TGCAGTGCGGATAGGACTAGCGGGAACAACGAGCAGTACTTC.

V gene TRBV4-3 combines with J gene TRBJ2-2; 8 nucleotides line up with TRBD2. CDR1 and CDR2 (germline): LGHNA, YSLEER. V was pared by 4 bases and J by 8 bases, with 12 bases of the junction left unmatched. This CDR3 has 16 amino acids. The CDR3 nucleotides read TGCGCCAGCAGCCCCACAGCGGGAGCTTGGGTGGGGGAGCTGTTTTTT. Translating gives CASSPTAGAWVGELFF.

The V and J genes are TRBV4-1 and TRBJ2-3, with TRBD2 as a possible D gene (5 bases). The CDR3 has 14 amino acids. The V end was cut by 7 bases, the J end by 5 bases, with 16 bases between. Germline CDR1 is MGHRA and CDR2 is YSYEKL. The CDR3 region has the DNA TGCGCCAGCACCGAGCGCGAGGCGGGAGATACGCAGTATTTT. Translated, it gives CASTEREAGDTQYF.

The chain is built from TRBV20-1 and TRBJ2-5; TRBD2 is a possible D gene (6 bases). V shed 2 bases and J shed 5 bases, with 15 bases lying between them. CDR1 and CDR2 (germline): DFQATT, SNEGSKA (reference sequence). The CDR3 totals 14 residues. CDR3 coding DNA: TGCAGTGCTAGAAGTCCAGGCGGGATGGAGACCCAGTACTTC. Protein product: CSARSPGGMETQYF.

J is TRBJ2-5 and V is TRBV2; the D gene could be TRBD1 or TRBD2 (5 bases each). Trimming removed 7 bases from V and 5 bases from J, with 11 bases in between. Germline CDR1 and CDR2: SNHLY and FYNNEI. CDR3 length: 12 amino acids. Here the CDR3 DNA reads TGTGCCAGCACGGGACCTGGGGAGACCCAGTACTTC. This gives the protein CASTGPGETQYF.

This clonotype was observed many times. V gene TRBV14 combines with J gene TRBJ2-1; no clear D gene. The V end was cut by 2 bases, the J end by 2 bases, with 4 bases between. The CDR3 contains 13 residues. The germline V gene encodes CDR1 SGHDN and CDR2 FVKESK. The CDR3 spells CASSQMTYNEQFF. CDR3 in DNA: TGTGCCAGCAGCCAAATGACCTACAATGAGCAGTTCTTC.

This clonotype has more than one count but fewer than ten. The chain employs TRBV9 and TRBJ2-3, with 9 nucleotides matching TRBD1. The germline V gene encodes CDR1 SGDLS and CDR2 YYNGEE. The ends lost 0 bases at V and 1 base at J; junction bases unmatched: 0. The CDR3 totals 15 residues. The CDR3 loop reads CASSVGDRGTDTQYF. The CDR3 DNA reads TGTGCCAGCAGCGTAGGGGACAGGGGCACAGATACGCAGTATTTT. Full variable domain (rest looked up from reference TRBV9 and TRBJ2-3): DSGVTQTPKHLITATGQRVTLRCSPRSGDLSVYWYQQSLDQGLQFLIQYYNGEERAKGNILERFSAQQFPDLHSELNLSSLELGDSALYFCASSVGDRGTDTQYFGPGTRLTVL.

In regard to this clonotype: A read error may explain this, as a much larger clone is one base away. The CDR3 carries no conserved terminal phenylalanine or tryptophan, so it likely arises from a read error. The chain uses TRBV29-1 and TRBJ2-1; 11 positions match TRBD2. The germline V gene has CDR1 SQVTM and CDR2 ANQGSEA. Trimming at V came to 7 bases and at J to 8 bases, leaving 4 bases not matched to a gene. The length of the CDR3 is 12 residues. The CDR3 region has the DNA TGCAGCGCCCCGGGACTAGCGGATGAGCAGTTCTAC. Protein: CSAPGLADEQFY.

The chain has TRBV20-1 and TRBJ2-3, with 14 bases fitting TRBD2. Germline CDR1 and CDR2: DFQATT and SNEGSKA (reference sequence). The trim removed 7 bases at V and 11 bases at J, leaving 8 bases unmatched. This CDR3 has 13 amino acids. CDR3 protein: CSVPGLAGEGQYF. For the CDR3, the DNA is TGCAGTGTACCGGGACTAGCGGGGGAGGGGCAGTATTTT.

In its sample, this clonotype was seen a few times. The rearrangement uses TRBV7-9 and TRBJ2-2, with D unclear. In germline, CDR1 is SEHNR, CDR2 FQNEAQ (reference sequence). Trimming pared 1 base from V and 7 bases from J, leaving 13 bases between. This CDR3 spans 15 amino acids. As DNA, the CDR3 is TGTGCCAGCAGCTTAGGACTTCCTCGTGGCGGGGAGCTGTTTTTT. It codes for CASSLGLPRGGELFF.

This clonotype was detected only a few times. V is TRBV6-2 or TRBV6-3 and J is TRBJ2-7; maybe TRBD2 (6 bases). The V gene lost 7 bases and the J gene lost 1 base, with 14 bases spanning the gap. Germline V gene lookup returns CDR1 MNHEY and CDR2 SVGEGT. The CDR3 is 14 amino acids. CDR3 DNA sequence: TGTGCCAGCAATTCCGGGGGACCGTCCTACGAGCAGTACTTC. Encoded protein: CASNSGGPSYEQYF.

This clonotype was found a few times. The genes are TRBV25-1 and TRBJ2-5; D gene ambiguous. The CDR3 has 13 amino acids. CDR1 is MGHDK, CDR2 SYGVNS, per germline. V lost 2 bases and J 5 bases, leaving 9 bases between the germline ends. CDR3 amino acids: CASSEHTWETQYF. CDR3 bases: TGTGCCAGCAGTGAACATACTTGGGAGACCCAGTACTTC.

The rearrangement links TRBV27 to TRBJ2-7; unclear D gene. CDR1 MNHEY and CDR2 SMNVEV come from the germline V gene (reference sequence). CDR3 length: 14 residues. The V end was cut by 5 bases, the J end by 6 bases, with 17 bases between. CDR3 coding DNA: TGTGCCAGCAGTCTTCTCTCAATTCAGGCCGAGCAGTACTTC. Translation gives CASSLLSIQAEQYF.

The table lists this clonotype with a few counts. This chain uses TRBV10-3 with TRBJ1-2; D not resolved. From germline, CDR1 is ENHRY and CDR2 SYGVKD. The CDR3 has 14 residues. Deletions cut 4 bases from V and 8 bases from J, with 17 bases between. This CDR3 is CAISAFGVSGGYTF. The CDR3 DNA reads TGTGCCATCAGTGCTTTCGGAGTATCGGGAGGCTACACCTTC.

This clonotype came up many times. The chain joins TRBV5-1 to TRBJ1-1, with 7 bases aligning to TRBD1. The CDR3 extends over 16 amino acids. V lost 0 bases to trimming and J lost 4 bases; unmatched junction nucleotides: 9. CDR1 SGHRS and CDR2 YFSETQ come from the germline V gene. As DNA, the CDR3 is TGCGCCAGCAGCTTGGGTACGACAGGGCGAAGCACTGAAGCTTTCTTT. Translating it yields CASSLGTTGRSTEAFF.

This chain uses TRBV2 with TRBJ2-1, with TRBD2 identical over 9 bases. J lost 15 bases, V lost 4 bases, and 4 bases had no gene match. Germline CDR1 reads SNHLY; CDR2 reads FYNNEI. There are 11 residues in the CDR3. DNA for the CDR3: TGTGCCAGCAGTGTGGCGACTAGCGGGTTCTTC. It translates to CASSVATSGFF. The full variable domain, completed using reference TRBV2 and TRBJ2-1, is EPEVTQTPSHQVTQMGQEVILRCVPISNHLYFYWYRQILGQKVEFLVSFYNNEISEKSEIFDDQFSVERPDGSNFTLKIRSTKLEDSAMYFCASSVATSGFFGPGTRLTVL.

This clonotype has only a few counts. The CDR3 nucleotides are TGTGCCAGCAGCCGTAGACAGGGAGGGAATGAGCAGTTCTTC. Translating it yields CASSRRQGGNEQFF. The chain employs TRBV7-6 and TRBJ2-1; possibly TRBD1 or TRBD2 for D (7 bases each). The CDR3 length is 14 residues. Germline CDR1 and CDR2: SGHVS and FNYEAQ. V was cut by 5 bases and J by 7 bases, with 15 bases left in between.

This clonotype was picked up many times. The chain is built from TRBV12-3 or TRBV12-4 and TRBJ1-1; 9 nucleotides align to TRBD1. CDR3 length equals 13 residues. V trimming: 6 bases; J trimming: 5 bases; junction bases outside the gene matches: 4. The CDR3 DNA reads TGTGCCAGCAGGCGGACAGGGGAAACTGAAGCTTTCTTT. This codes for CASRRTGETEAFF.

This clonotype has just a few counts. The chain recombines TRBV6-5 with TRBJ2-7; the D gene could be TRBD1 or TRBD2 (6 bases each). V was pared by 9 bases and J by 3 bases, with 12 bases between. The CDR3 consists of 12 residues. Germline-derived CDR1 and CDR2 are MNHEY and SVGAGI. CDR3 DNA sequence: TGTGCCAGTGGAGGGGGGTTCTACGAGCAGTACTTC. Translating gives CASGGGFYEQYF.

The chain carries TRBV29-1 and TRBJ1-1; 10 nucleotides line up with TRBD1. The CDR3 sequence is 14 residues long. In germline, CDR1 is SQVTM, CDR2 ANQGSEA. Trimming took 6 bases from V and 4 from J; bases not matched to a gene: 8. The DNA of the CDR3 is TGCAGCGTCTCGATCTGGGACAGGGGCACTGAAGCTTTCTTT. Its translation is CSVSIWDRGTEAFF.

V usage is TRBV5-8 and J usage is TRBJ2-1, with TRBD1 matching 7 bases. Per the germline V gene, CDR1 is SGHTS and CDR2 is YDEGEE. The CDR3 covers 15 residues. V lost 4 bases to trimming and J lost 8 bases; unmatched junction nucleotides: 12. The CDR3 region has the DNA TGTGCCAGCAGCCCGCGCGGTGACAGGGTGTATGAGCAGTTCTTC. It translates to CASSPRGDRVYEQFF.

This clonotype was seen a handful of times. The V and J genes are TRBV9 and TRBJ2-2; weak D call: TRBD2 (6 bases). Deletions cut 0 bases from V and 6 bases from J, with 9 bases between. From germline, CDR1 is SGDLS and CDR2 YYNGEE. The CDR3 spans 14 residues. The CDR3 loop reads CASSVAGGPGELFF. DNA of the CDR3: TGTGCCAGCAGCGTAGCAGGAGGGCCCGGGGAGCTGTTTTTT.

This clonotype was found many times. V gene TRBV12-3 or TRBV12-4 combines with J gene TRBJ1-3; D gene ambiguous. Between the trimmed V and J ends, which lost 2 bases and 7 bases, there was a span of 9 bases. The CDR3 loop spans 13 amino acids. The CDR3 here is CASSLHTDNTIYF. CDR3 sequence (DNA): TGTGCCAGCAGTTTACACACGGATAACACCATATATTTT.

This clonotype was recorded a few times. CDR3 in DNA: TGTGCCAGCAGTTCGACAGGGAAGACCCAGTACTTC. This sequence encodes CASSSTGKTQYF. The chain uses TRBV12-3 or TRBV12-4 and TRBJ2-5; 7 bases are a match to TRBD1. This CDR3 has 12 residues. J gave up 6 bases and V 4 bases, and 2 bases lay outside the gene matches.

The chain recombines TRBV2 with TRBJ2-5; D is ambiguous. CDR3 size: 14 residues. The ends were cut back, 6 bases at V and 1 base at J, with 12 bases in the middle. Per the germline V gene, CDR1 is SNHLY and CDR2 is FYNNEI. The CDR3 here is CASRENHSQETQYF. CDR3 DNA: TGTGCCAGCAGAGAAAACCACAGCCAAGAGACCCAGTACTTC.

The chain combines TRBV6-2 or TRBV6-3 with TRBJ2-7; the match to TRBD1 covers 9 bases. The V gene end was trimmed by 6 bases and the J gene end by 6 bases; junction bases not matched to a gene: 12. CDR3 length: 15 residues. CDR1 and CDR2 (germline): MNHEY, SVGEGT. DNA for the CDR3: TGTGCCAGCAGACACTCCCGGGACAGGGCTCCCGAGCAGTACTTC. It translates to CASRHSRDRAPEQYF.

The chain links TRBV30 to TRBJ1-1, with TRBD1 matching over 7 bases. Germline V CDR1 and CDR2: GTSNPN, SVGIG (reference sequence). This CDR3 has 15 residues. V gave up 2 bases and J gave up 3 bases; unmatched junction bases: 9. Here the CDR3 reads CAWSKTGDVHTEAFF. CDR3 sequence (DNA): TGTGCCTGGAGTAAAACAGGGGATGTCCACACTGAAGCTTTCTTT. The whole variable domain, filled in from reference TRBV30 and TRBJ1-1, reads SQTIHQWPATLVQPVGSPLSLECTVEGTSNPNLYWYRQAAGRGLQLLFYSVGIGQISSEVPQNLSASRPQDRQFILSSKKLLLSDSGFYLCAWSKTGDVHTEAFFGQGTRLTVV.